Only a few counts were recorded for the clone carrying this T cell receptor (beta chain). Its specificity is not known. The PCR made use of 60 Vbeta and 13 Jbeta primers. Measured with immunoSEQ multiplex PCR; TCRdb has only the in-frame clones, and not every one. The profile shows about 180,000 clones, around 75% of them singletons. This specimen comes from a study of cytomegalovirus exposure and HLA in healthy donors. Study-wide results and limits: When a later analysis was performed, an Asian-associated ancestry cluster reportedly had fewer N-insertions than the roughly 630-donor mean. Later on, an analysis showed TCR association rates differing by HLA locus, with DRB1 the most and HLA-C the fewest.

The CDR3 has 13 residues. V was pared by 6 bases and J by 2 bases, with 9 bases between. Per germline, CDR1 WNHNN and CDR2 SYGVQD (reference sequence). The sequenced sample consisted of PBMCs. The rearrangement uses TRBV10-1 and TRBJ2-3; D gene ambiguous. This TCR came from a male donor in good health and CMV-seronegative. Here the CDR3 reads CASRSSDTDTQYF. DNA of the CDR3: TGCGCCAGCAGGTCGAGTGACACAGATACGCAGTATTTT.